The 28 T cell receptor beta chains below come from one sample, sequenced in a study of blood T cells in healthy people across ages (dated by TCRdb to between 2014 and 2016). The library was produced with 5' RACE. Instrument used: Illumina HiSeq 2500. A second PCR of about 6 to 12 cycles was performed with a sample-barcoded 5' primer and a J-beta primer mix. TCRdb ran its own pipeline on the public reads, namely fastp trimming at Q25 and MiXCR clone calling, and kept in-frame beta chains. For every CDR3 protein sequence, its rows merge into one entry that carries the most common genes and DNA. For this sample there are about 620,000 distinct CDR3 sequences; 52% appear just once. Less than 15% of the sample comes from the top ten. Sequencing was done on a sample of blood. These receptors originate from a woman of 80 years or more in good health.

With respect to this clonotype: This clone may be a read error of a much larger clone one base away. V usage is TRBV20-1 and J usage is TRBJ2-4, with unresolved D. The DNA end is a closer match to TRBJ2-7, so the J assignment may be wrong. The length of the CDR3 is 11 residues. Germline assignment: CDR1 DFQATT and CDR2 SNEGSKA (reference sequence). CDR3 sequence reads: CSAPRIHEQYF. The CDR3 nucleotides are TGCAGTGCTCCGCGGATCCACGAGCAGTACTTC.

The J gene is TRBJ1-5, the V gene TRBV2; 10 bases agree with TRBD1. The germline gives CDR1 SNHLY, CDR2 FYNNEI. The CDR3 totals 15 residues. V lost 4 bases to trimming and J lost 2 bases; unmatched junction nucleotides: 2. CDR3 bases: TGTGCCAGCAGTGTAGGGACAGGGGGCAATCAGCCCCAGCATTTT. Translating gives CASSVGTGGNQPQHF.

The CDR3 loop reads CSAPLRGETGRTEAFF. The DNA of the CDR3 is TGCAGTGCTCCCCTGAGGGGCGAGACGGGTAGGACTGAAGCTTTCTTT. The chain employs TRBV20-1 and TRBJ1-1, with TRBD1 as a possible D gene (5 bases). Germline V CDR1 and CDR2: DFQATT, SNEGSKA (reference sequence). Between the trimmed V and J ends, which lost 5 bases and 5 bases, there was a span of 24 bases. The CDR3 consists of 16 residues.

This clonotype was counted many times. J is TRBJ2-1 and V is TRBV12-3 or TRBV12-4, with 10 bases matching TRBD1. V was pared by 3 bases and J by 5 bases, with 10 bases of the junction left unmatched. CDR3 length equals 17 residues. In DNA, the CDR3 is TGTGCCAGCAGTTTCCGGGACAGGGGAGATAGGCACAATGAGCAGTTCTTC. Amino acids: CASSFRDRGDRHNEQFF.

This chain's CDR3 is CASSLRIRALAGLASTDTQYF. CDR3 nucleotides: TGTGCCAGCAGCTTGAGGATAAGGGCCTTAGCGGGGTTAGCTAGCACAGATACGCAGTATTTT. The chain is built from TRBV7-2 and TRBJ2-3, with 8 positions matching TRBD2. This CDR3 is built from 21 residues. The V gene end was trimmed by 3 bases and the J gene end by 0 bases; junction bases not matched to a gene: 20. The germline V gene encodes CDR1 SGHTA and CDR2 FQGNSA.

This clonotype has just one count. Mismatch with germline at one junction end may stem from a read error. The chain employs TRBV20-1 and TRBJ1-2, with D hard to call. Germline lookup yields CDR1 DFQATT and CDR2 SNEGSKA (reference sequence). The CDR3 has 14 residues. In nucleotides, the CDR3 is TGCGGTGCTAGAGATCCTCTAAAGCTCCCTGGCTACACCTTT. It encodes CGARDPLKLPGYTF.

This chain links TRBV5-5 with TRBJ2-7, with 8 bases fitting TRBD2. This CDR3 has 14 residues. Germline V CDR1 and CDR2: SGHKS, YYEKEE (reference sequence). Losses at the gene ends were 5 bases for V and 6 bases for J; bases not matched to a gene: 10. The CDR3 is CASSQNGGGLEQYF. The CDR3 region has the DNA TGTGCCAGCAGTCAAAACGGGGGGGGACTCGAGCAGTACTTC.

This clonotype occurred once. A much larger clonotype is one base distant, so this may be a read error. The V gene is TRBV12-3 or TRBV12-4, the J gene TRBJ2-5; 9 nucleotides line up with TRBD2. With 3 bases clipped from V and 11 bases from J, the junction kept 16 bases outside the gene matches. The CDR3 is made up of 16 amino acids. The CDR3 nucleotides read TGTGCCAGCAGTTTGTTTTATGGTAGCGGGAGCCATGAGCAGTACTTC. This gives the protein CASSLFYGSGSHEQYF.

As concerns this clonotype: This clone may be a read error of a much larger clone one base away. The chain combines TRBV11-2 with TRBJ2-5, with D unresolved. Germline CDR1 SGHAT, CDR2 FQNNGV. The CDR3 has 11 residues. The CDR3 sequence is CTSSQRETQYF. CDR3 in DNA: TGTACCAGCAGCCAGAGGGAGACCCAGTACTTC.

This clonotype has ten or more counts. The chain joins TRBV20-1 to TRBJ1-5, with D uncertain. With 1 base removed from V and 1 base from J, the gap between germline ends came to 8 bases. Germline-derived CDR1 and CDR2 are DFQATT and SNEGSKA (reference sequence). The CDR3 consists of 14 residues. The DNA for the CDR3 is TGCAGTGCTAGAGTGGCGGGGAGCAATCAGCCCCAGCATTTT. Its protein product is CSARVAGSNQPQHF.

This clonotype was seen many times. The chain uses TRBV6-1 and TRBJ1-2; D unresolved. CDR1 and CDR2 from the germline V gene are MNHNS and SASEGT. The germline V and J ends were trimmed by 3 bases and 4 bases, with 15 bases remaining between them. This CDR3 comprises 15 residues. In DNA form, the CDR3 reads TGTGCCAGCAGTGACCCCATCGACGGGCTCTATGGCTACACCTTC. It codes for CASSDPIDGLYGYTF.

Comment on this clonotype: At one end the junction does not follow the germline gene, possibly because of a read error. The chain carries TRBV20-1 and TRBJ1-2; D is unresolved. Germline lookup yields CDR1 DFQATT and CDR2 SNEGSKA (reference sequence). The CDR3 is made up of 14 amino acids. The DNA for the CDR3 is TGCAGTACTAGAGATTCGGGGTTAAACTATGGCTACACCTTC. Translated: CSTRDSGLNYGYTF.

The chain is built from TRBV7-2 and TRBJ2-3, with 7 positions matching TRBD2. The germline gives CDR1 SGHTA, CDR2 FQGNSA. V dropped 5 bases and J dropped 4; count of bases not matched to a gene: 6. This CDR3 is built from 14 residues. CDR3 in DNA: TGTGCCAGCAGCGTAGGAGCGGGGTCAGATACGCAGTATTTT. It specifies CASSVGAGSDTQYF.

This chain uses TRBV7-9 with TRBJ1-1; no clear D. Germline assignment: CDR1 SEHNR and CDR2 FQNEAQ (reference sequence). V lost 7 bases and J lost 1, with 19 bases in between. CDR3 length: 16 residues. CDR3 sequence: CASNRFSGISNTEAFF. The DNA for the CDR3 is TGTGCCAGCAACCGTTTTAGTGGGATCTCGAACACTGAAGCTTTCTTT.

This clonotype was detected ten times or more. CDR3 protein: CASSQGLGGGNTEAFF. In DNA, the CDR3 is TGCGCCAGCAGCCAAGGACTAGGGGGGGGTAACACTGAAGCTTTCTTT. The rearrangement joins TRBV4-1 to TRBJ1-1; a possible D gene is TRBD1 (6 bases). Germline-derived CDR1 and CDR2 are MGHRA and YSYEKL. The CDR3 is 16 residues long. V was clipped by 1 base and J by 2 bases, with 14 bases between them.

Worth noting for this clonotype: An end of the junction does not agree with germline; a read error may underlie this. CDR3 sequence reads: CTSIDTSETEAFF. As DNA, the CDR3 is TGTACCAGCATCGACACCTCTGAGACTGAAGCTTTCTTT. The chain links TRBV6-2 or TRBV6-3 to TRBJ1-1; D remains ambiguous. Looked up from germline, CDR1 is MNHEY and CDR2 is SVGEGT. There are 13 residues in the CDR3.

Comments on this clonotype: This clone may be a read error of a much larger clone one base away. The chain employs TRBV12-5 and TRBJ1-2; D is perhaps TRBD1 (5 bases). This CDR3 is 14 amino acids long. CDR1 LGHNT and CDR2 FRNRAP come from the germline V gene. The CDR3 DNA is TGTGCTAGTAGACATGGGACGGACAACTGTGGCTACACCTTC. It encodes CASRHGTDNCGYTF.

This clonotype was recorded many times. This chain uses TRBV27 with TRBJ2-7, with 12 bases lining up with TRBD2. CDR1 and CDR2 (germline): MNHEY, SMNVEV (reference sequence). J lost 4 bases, V lost 5 bases, and 6 bases had no gene match. The CDR3 sequence is 15 residues long. The CDR3 loop is CASSPRTSGVYEQYF. The CDR3 DNA follows: TGTGCCAGCAGTCCACGGACTAGCGGGGTTTACGAGCAGTACTTC.

This rearrangement joins TRBV7-9 to TRBJ1-2, with 7 bases fitting TRBD1. With V trimmed by 1 base and J by 2 bases, 4 bases remained unmatched. The CDR3 totals 15 residues. The germline V gene has CDR1 SEHNR and CDR2 FQNEAQ (reference sequence). The CDR3 DNA reads TGTGCCAGCAGCTTAGAAGGGGGCTCGAACTATGGCTACACCTTC. This translates into CASSLEGGSNYGYTF.

This rearrangement joins TRBV28 to TRBJ1-6; the D gene is possibly TRBD1 (6 bases). Germline lookup yields CDR1 MDHEN and CDR2 SYDVKM. The CDR3 runs 14 residues. V was trimmed by 7 bases and J by 6 bases, leaving 13 bases between them. The CDR3 here is CASKLGGFNSPLHF. In DNA form, the CDR3 reads TGTGCCAGCAAGCTAGGGGGATTTAATTCACCCCTCCACTTT.

This clonotype has only one observation. A much larger clone sits a single nucleotide away, making a read error possible. The rearrangement links TRBV7-3 to TRBJ2-1; 11 positions agree with TRBD2. Germline V gene data show CDR1 as SGHTA and CDR2 as FQGTGA. The CDR3 length is 15 residues. CDR3 loop: CASSPTSGGVNKQFF. The CDR3 DNA follows: TGTGCCAGCAGCCCTACTAGCGGGGGTGTCAATAAGCAGTTCTTC. The full variable domain, completed using reference TRBV7-3 and TRBJ2-1, is GAGVSQTPSNKVTEKGKYVELRCDPISGHTALYWYRQSLGQGPEFLIYFQGTGAADDSGLPNDRFFAVRPEGSVSTLKIQRTERGDSAVYLCASSPTSGGVNKQFFGPGTRLTVL.

A note on this clonotype: This clone may be a read error of a much larger clone one base away. This chain uses TRBV9 with TRBJ2-5, with TRBD1 as a possible D gene (6 bases). Germline V CDR1 and CDR2: SGDLS, YYNGEE. The CDR3 length is 14 residues. In DNA, the CDR3 is TGTGCCAGCAGCGAGGGACACGGACAAGAGACCCAGTGCTTC. Its protein product is CASSEGHGQETQCF. The full variable domain, its missing parts supplied by reference TRBV9 and TRBJ2-5, is DSGVTQTPKHLITATGQRVTLRCSPRSGDLSVYWYQQSLDQGLQFLIQYYNGEERAKGNILERFSAQQFPDLHSELNLSSLELGDSALYFCASSEGHGQETQCFGPGTRLLVL.

The gene calls are TRBV6-6 and TRBJ2-2, with D tentatively TRBD2 (7 bases). The CDR3 totals 16 residues. V lost 8 bases and J lost 4, with 20 bases in between. Per germline, CDR1 MNHNY and CDR2 SVGAGI (reference sequence). CDR3 DNA: TGTGCCAGCGCCAGAGTGAGGGGGGGAGTCACCGGGGAGCTGTTTTTT. It encodes CASARVRGGVTGELFF.

In this sample, this clonotype turned up once. The CDR3 DNA is TGTGCCAGCAGTCCGACTAGCGGGGGGGCCGATTCTGGAGAGACCCAGTACTTC. This codes for CASSPTSGGADSGETQYF. The chain is built from TRBV12-3 or TRBV12-4 and TRBJ2-5, with 14 bases that match TRBD2. The CDR3 contains 18 residues. V was clipped by 5 bases and J by 4 bases; unmatched bases: 12.

The CDR3 region is CSARRPGQPQHF. CDR3 DNA: TGCAGTGCTAGACGTCCGGGCCAGCCCCAGCATTTT. The J gene is TRBJ1-5, the V gene TRBV20-1; no definite D call. V gave up 2 bases and J gave up 7 bases, with 9 bases separating them. Germline V CDR1 and CDR2: DFQATT, SNEGSKA (reference sequence). CDR3 length equals 12 residues.

This clonotype showed up just once. This sequence joins TRBV28 and TRBJ1-3, with TRBD1 identical over 7 bases. The CDR3 has 14 residues. CDR1 and CDR2 (germline): MDHEN, SYDVKM. J gave up 6 bases and V 7 bases, and 9 bases lay outside the gene matches. Here the CDR3 reads CASTPGQFINTIYF. The CDR3 DNA reads TGTGCCAGCACCCCGGGACAGTTCATAAACACCATATATTTT.

Regarding this clonotype: Possible read error: a much larger clone is one base away. This chain joins TRBV3-1 and TRBJ2-1; TRBD2 matches 9 bases. The CDR3 extends over 15 amino acids. Germline V gene lookup returns CDR1 LGHDT and CDR2 YNNKEL (reference sequence). CDR3 in DNA: TGTGCCGGCAGCCTAAGCGGGGGGATCTACAATGAGCAGTTCTTC. Residues: CAGSLSGGIYNEQFF.

The chain links TRBV7-2 to TRBJ2-3; 10 bases line up with TRBD2. Germline V gene data show CDR1 as SGHTA and CDR2 as FQGNSA. V was pared by 4 bases and J by 4 bases, with 17 bases of the junction left unmatched. The CDR3 loop spans 19 amino acids. CDR3 DNA sequence: TGTGCCAGCAGCTCTTTAAATGTGGTACTAGCGGGGATGTCAGATACGCAGTATTTT. Its protein product is CASSSLNVVLAGMSDTQYF.